Listed below are T cell receptor beta chains from one sample, sequenced in a study of CXCR3-negative and CXCR3-positive naive CD8 T cells. With the 5' RACE reads reprocessed, TCRdb shows one record per CDR3 protein and no DNA. The listing contains about 120,000 distinct CDR3 sequences. The specimen sequenced was naive CXCR3+ CD8+ T cells from blood. Every receptor here comes from a human donor in good health. Some clones in this sample may be carry-over from other donors' samples. CDR3s include the opening cysteine and the closing phenylalanine or tryptophan. Each record gives: V gene, J gene, CDR3 protein.

TRBV28	TRBJ1-1	CASTLGTAKEAFF
TRBV7-3	TRBJ2-1	CASSLRCVGQFF
TRBV28	TRBJ2-5	CASSLLSGVGPGETQYF
TRBV9	TRBJ2-2	CASSVGGADGELFF
TRBV28	TRBJ2-2	CASSSNSGLFF
TRBV28	TRBJ2-7	CASSLGTSGGPPYEQYF
TRBV10-3	TRBJ1-2	CAISESAGSGYTF
TRBV10-3	TRBJ2-3	CAIRGLVLLTDTQYF
TRBV29-1	TRBJ1-1	CSVAGGLNTEAFF
TRBV5-1	TRBJ2-7	CASSLAAGEMDEQYF
TRBV18	TRBJ2-7	CASSQPEDYEQYF
TRBV20-1	TRBJ2-7	CSARGALGYEQYF
TRBV28	TRBJ2-7	CASSFAGKTYEQYF
TRBV9	TRBJ2-3	CASSPAGGGGTDTQYF
TRBV14	TRBJ2-1	CASSQETSREGYNEQFF
TRBV7-9	TRBJ2-3	CASSFLAGGPKDTQYF
TRBV7-9	TRBJ1-1	CASSSLRRNTEAFF
TRBV12-3/TRBV12-4	TRBJ2-3	CASTRGGGEDKQYF
TRBV5-5	TRBJ2-2	CASSLSRGAATGELFF
TRBV28	TRBJ2-7	CASTTQGGPYEQYF
TRBV23-1	TRBJ2-4	CASSQSDRETKNIQYF
TRBV15	TRBJ2-2	CATSRGPEFEYAGELFF
TRBV20-1	TRBJ2-1	CSARDPDSPIYNEQFF
TRBV29-1	TRBJ1-4	CSVPGQGPNEKLFF
TRBV6-5	TRBJ2-3	CASSYSVPGGTDTQYF
TRBV7-2	TRBJ2-7	CASSLSGREYEQYF
TRBV20-1	TRBJ2-5	CSARDSDPITRTYLQETQYF
TRBV6-2/TRBV6-3	TRBJ1-1	CASRGHPNTEAFF
TRBV12-3/TRBV12-4	TRBJ2-2	CASSLVASGELFF
TRBV10-1	TRBJ2-1	CASSCNGTSGGACENEQFF
TRBV20-1	TRBJ2-1	CSARDWGGYYNEQFF
TRBV20-1	TRBJ2-1	CSARDRDRGINEQFF
TRBV5-1	TRBJ2-1	CASSLPAGTGIYNEQFF
TRBV13	TRBJ1-3	CASSLITGTDGNTIYF
TRBV20-1	TRBJ2-3	CSALELAGYTDTQYF
TRBV12-5	TRBJ2-2	CASGLRTGTDTNTGELFF
TRBV29-1	TRBJ2-1	CSVDGTSGRHYNEQFF
TRBV4-1	TRBJ1-5	CASSQVMLHPQHF
TRBV6-2/TRBV6-3	TRBJ2-2	CASSYSPGELFF
TRBV7-9	TRBJ2-5	CASSPEGQETQYF
TRBV6-6	TRBJ2-6	CASSYTSGRGGANVLTF
TRBV5-1	TRBJ2-1	CASSSPPAGATYNEQFF
TRBV29-1	TRBJ2-5	CSVEGLAGGQETQYF
TRBV5-1	TRBJ2-5	CASSLARLAGGPRETQYF
TRBV4-1	TRBJ2-7	CASSRGGSYEQYF
TRBV20-1	TRBJ1-1	CSASLYRGTEAFF
TRBV7-2	TRBJ2-5	CASSYKVGAGVRETQYF